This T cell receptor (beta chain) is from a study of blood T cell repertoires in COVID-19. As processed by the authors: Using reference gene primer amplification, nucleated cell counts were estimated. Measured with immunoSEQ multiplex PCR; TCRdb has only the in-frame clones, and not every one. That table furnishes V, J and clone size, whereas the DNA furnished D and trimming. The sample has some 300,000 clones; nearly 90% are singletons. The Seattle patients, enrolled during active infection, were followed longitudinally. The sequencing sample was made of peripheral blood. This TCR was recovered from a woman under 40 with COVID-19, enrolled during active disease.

The CDR3 spells CASSFHRDRGQPQHF. The CDR3 region has the DNA TGTGCCAGCAGTTTCCATAGGGACAGGGGACAGCCCCAGCATTTT. V gene TRBV6-2 or TRBV6-3 combines with J gene TRBJ1-5, with 10 bases that match TRBD1. There are 15 residues in the CDR3. V lost 4 bases and J lost 7; bases outside the gene matches: 7. CDR1 and CDR2 (germline): MNHEY, SVGEGT.